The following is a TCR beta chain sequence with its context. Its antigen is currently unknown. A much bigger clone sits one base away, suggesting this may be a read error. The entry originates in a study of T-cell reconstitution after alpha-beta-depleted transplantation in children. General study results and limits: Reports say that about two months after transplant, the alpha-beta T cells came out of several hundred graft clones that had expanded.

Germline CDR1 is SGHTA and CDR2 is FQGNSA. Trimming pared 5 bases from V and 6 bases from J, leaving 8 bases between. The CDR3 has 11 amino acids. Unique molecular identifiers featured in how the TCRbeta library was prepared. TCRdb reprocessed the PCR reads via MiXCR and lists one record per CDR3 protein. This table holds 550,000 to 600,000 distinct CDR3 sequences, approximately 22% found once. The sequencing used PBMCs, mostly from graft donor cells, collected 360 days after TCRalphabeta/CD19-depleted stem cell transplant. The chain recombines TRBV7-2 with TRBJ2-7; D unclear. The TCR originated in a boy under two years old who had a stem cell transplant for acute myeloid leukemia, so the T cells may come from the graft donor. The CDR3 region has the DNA TGTGCCAGCAGCGCCTCCCGCGAGCAGTACTTC. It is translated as CASSASREQYF.